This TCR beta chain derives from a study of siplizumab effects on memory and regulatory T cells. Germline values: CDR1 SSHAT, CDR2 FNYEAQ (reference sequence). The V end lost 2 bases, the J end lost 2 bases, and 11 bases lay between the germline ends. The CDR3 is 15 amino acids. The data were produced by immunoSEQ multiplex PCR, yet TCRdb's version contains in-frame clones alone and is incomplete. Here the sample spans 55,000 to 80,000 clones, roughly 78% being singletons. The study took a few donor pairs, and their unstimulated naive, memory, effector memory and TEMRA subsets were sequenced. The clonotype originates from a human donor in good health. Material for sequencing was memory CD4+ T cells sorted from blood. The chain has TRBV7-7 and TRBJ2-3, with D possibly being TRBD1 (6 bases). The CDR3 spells CASSLQGLSTDTQYF. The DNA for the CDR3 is TGTGCCAGCAGCTTACAGGGGCTCTCCACAGATACGCAGTATTTT.